The 6 T cell receptor beta chains below all came from one sample that was sequenced in a study of regulatory T cells. Amplification used 52 TRBV primers and 13 TRBJ primers. Only in-frame clones appear in the TCRdb table, and some are missing; sequencing was by immunoSEQ multiplex PCR. The sample contains tens of thousands of clones, 80% to 95% of which appear only once. Sequencing input: CD8+ T cells sorted from blood. The source is a child aged 2-15 years with CD3G deficiency.

The rearrangement links TRBV27 to TRBJ2-1, with TRBD2 matching 7 bases. The ends lost 2 bases at V and 9 bases at J; junction bases unmatched: 7. CDR1 MNHEY and CDR2 SMNVEV come from the germline V gene (reference sequence). This CDR3 is built from 14 residues. In nucleotides, the CDR3 is TGTGCCAGCAGTTTAAGGGCGGGAGTAACTGAGCAGTTCTTC. Translating it yields CASSLRAGVTEQFF.

The rearrangement links TRBV5-6 to TRBJ1-2; no clear D. The germline gives CDR1 SGHDT, CDR2 YYEEEE. Trimming pared 2 bases from V and 5 bases from J, leaving 7 bases between. The length of the CDR3 is 12 residues. The DNA for the CDR3 is TGTGCCAGCAGCTTAAAGGGTTATGGCTACACCTTC. Its protein product is CASSLKGYGYTF.

The chain is built from TRBV7-8 and TRBJ2-7; TRBD1 matches at 9 bases. V was clipped by 4 bases and J by 2 bases; unmatched bases: 3. The germline gives CDR1 SGHVS, CDR2 FQNEAQ. CDR3 length equals 14 residues. CDR3 sequence: CASSSGDRAYEQYF. The CDR3 DNA follows: TGTGCCAGCAGCTCAGGGGACAGGGCCTACGAGCAGTACTTC.

The chain uses TRBV6-1 and TRBJ2-1, with 7 bases aligning to TRBD1. This CDR3 region has 15 residues. Germline trimming cut 4 bases from V and 7 bases from J; bases unmatched to any gene: 10. Germline CDR1 MNHNS, CDR2 SASEGT. The CDR3 nucleotides read TGTGCCAGCAGTGGCTCCTACAGGGGACAAAATGAGCAGTTCTTC. This codes for CASSGSYRGQNEQFF.

V and J are TRBV13 and TRBJ1-2; weak D call: TRBD1 (6 bases). V lost 5 bases to trimming and J lost 4 bases, with 14 bases between them. The length of the CDR3 is 14 residues. Germline values: CDR1 PRHDT, CDR2 FYEKMQ (reference sequence). Written as DNA, the CDR3 is TGTGCCAGCAGCCCCGGGAGGGACATCTATGGCTACACCTTC. It codes for CASSPGRDIYGYTF.

V is TRBV28 and J is TRBJ2-7; D assignment may be TRBD1 or TRBD2 (5 bases each). Looked up from germline, CDR1 is MDHEN and CDR2 is SYDVKM. The CDR3 consists of 13 residues. Trimming shortened V by 2 bases and J by 6 bases, and 11 bases separated the two germline ends. The chain's CDR3 is CASSLGGGSEQYF. The CDR3 coding sequence is TGTGCCAGCAGTTTAGGTGGGGGAAGCGAGCAGTACTTC.